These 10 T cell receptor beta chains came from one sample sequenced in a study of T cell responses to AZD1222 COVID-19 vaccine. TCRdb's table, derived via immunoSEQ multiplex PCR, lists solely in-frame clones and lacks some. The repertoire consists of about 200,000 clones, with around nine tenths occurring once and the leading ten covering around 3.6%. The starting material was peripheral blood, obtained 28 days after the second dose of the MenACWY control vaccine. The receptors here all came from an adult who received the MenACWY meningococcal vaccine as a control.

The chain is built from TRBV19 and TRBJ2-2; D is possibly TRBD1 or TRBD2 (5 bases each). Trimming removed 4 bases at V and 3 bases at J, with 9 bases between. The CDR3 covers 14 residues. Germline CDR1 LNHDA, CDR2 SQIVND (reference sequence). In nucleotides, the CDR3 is TGTGCCAGTAGTAGGGGACGGGACACCGGGGAGCTGTTTTTT. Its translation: CASSRGRDTGELFF.

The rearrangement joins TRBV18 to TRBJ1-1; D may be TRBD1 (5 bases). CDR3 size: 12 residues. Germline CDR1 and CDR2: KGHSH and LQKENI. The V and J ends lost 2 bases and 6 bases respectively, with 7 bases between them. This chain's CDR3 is CASSPGAAEAFF. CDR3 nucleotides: TGTGCCAGCTCACCAGGGGCGGCTGAAGCTTTCTTT.

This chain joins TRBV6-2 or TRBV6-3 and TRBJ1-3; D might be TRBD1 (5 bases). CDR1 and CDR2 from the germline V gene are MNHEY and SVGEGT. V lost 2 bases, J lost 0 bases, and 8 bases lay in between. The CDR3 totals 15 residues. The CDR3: CASSYGGDSGNTIYF. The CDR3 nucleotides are TGTGCCAGCAGTTACGGAGGGGACTCTGGAAACACCATATATTTT.

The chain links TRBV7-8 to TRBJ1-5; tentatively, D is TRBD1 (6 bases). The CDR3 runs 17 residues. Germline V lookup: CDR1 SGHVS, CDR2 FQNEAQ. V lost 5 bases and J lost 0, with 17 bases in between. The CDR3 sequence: CASSKGGARDSNQPQHF. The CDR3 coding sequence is TGTGCCAGCAGCAAAGGGGGGGCCAGGGATAGCAATCAGCCCCAGCATTTT.

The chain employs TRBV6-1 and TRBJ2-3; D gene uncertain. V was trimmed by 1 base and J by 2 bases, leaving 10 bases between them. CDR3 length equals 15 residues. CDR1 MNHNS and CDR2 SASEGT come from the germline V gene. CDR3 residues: CASSEGGQFTDTQYF. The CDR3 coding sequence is TGTGCCAGCAGTGAAGGTGGCCAGTTCACAGATACGCAGTATTTT.

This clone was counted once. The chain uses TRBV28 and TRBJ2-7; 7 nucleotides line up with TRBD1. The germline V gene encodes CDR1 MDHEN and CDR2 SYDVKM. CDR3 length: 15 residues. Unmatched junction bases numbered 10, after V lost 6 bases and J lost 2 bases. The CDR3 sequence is CASRPGQVSTYEQYF. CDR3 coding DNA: TGTGCCAGCAGGCCTGGACAGGTTTCTACCTACGAGCAGTACTTC.

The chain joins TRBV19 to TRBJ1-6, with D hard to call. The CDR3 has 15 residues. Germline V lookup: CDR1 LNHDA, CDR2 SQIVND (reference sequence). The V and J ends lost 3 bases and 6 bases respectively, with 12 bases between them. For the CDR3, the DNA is TGTGCCAGTAGTATCCTCGCAGGCCTTAATTCACCCCTCCACTTT. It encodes CASSILAGLNSPLHF.

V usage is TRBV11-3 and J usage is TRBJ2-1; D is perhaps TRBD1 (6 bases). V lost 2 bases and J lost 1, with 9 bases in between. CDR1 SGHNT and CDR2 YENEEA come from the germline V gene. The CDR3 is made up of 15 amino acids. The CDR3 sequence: CASSLNRASYNEQFF. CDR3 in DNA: TGTGCCAGCAGCTTAAACAGGGCTTCCTACAATGAGCAGTTCTTC.

The CDR3 region has the DNA TGTGCCATCAGTGCAGGGGATTGGTCTGGAAACACCATATATTTT. This encodes CAISAGDWSGNTIYF. The rearrangement joins TRBV10-3 to TRBJ1-3; perhaps TRBD1 as D (6 bases). Trimming cost V 4 bases and J 1 base, with 11 bases left between them. Germline loops: CDR1 ENHRY, CDR2 SYGVKD. This CDR3 region has 15 residues.

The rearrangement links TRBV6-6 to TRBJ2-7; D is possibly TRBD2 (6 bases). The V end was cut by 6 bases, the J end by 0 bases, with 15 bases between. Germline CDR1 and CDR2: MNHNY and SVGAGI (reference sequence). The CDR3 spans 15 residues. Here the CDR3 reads CASRARDLSSYEQYF. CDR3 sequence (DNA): TGTGCCAGCAGGGCCCGGGACTTGAGCTCCTACGAGCAGTACTTC.